A selection of T cell receptor beta chains follows, all from one sample in a study of early T cells in non-severe SARS-CoV-2 infection. TCRdb reanalysed the 5' RACE reads using MiXCR and keeps one entry per CDR3 protein. This sample has roughly 88,000 distinct CDR3 sequences; approximately 15% occur once, and the top ten carry around 6.4%. The sequencing input was whole blood. These receptors were obtained from an adult who was a healthcare worker with PCR-confirmed SARS-CoV-2 infection or an uninfected control (not recorded which). The CDR3 runs from the conserved cysteine through the conserved F or W. A D gene is named only where the DNA matches it firmly. Clone size is given for some rows only: seen once, a few or many times, or a class if the clone is expanded.

v_call	clone_size	j_call	d_call	cdr3_aa	cdr3_nt
TRBV19	-	TRBJ2-7	TRBD2	CASSKVAGKYEQYF	TGTGCCAGTAGTAAGGTAGCGGGGAAATACGAGCAGTACTTC
TRBV7-2	-	TRBJ2-7	-	CASSLSQDSYEQYF	TGTGCCAGCAGCTTATCACAGGACTCCTACGAGCAGTACTTC
TRBV20-1	-	TRBJ2-7	TRBD2	CSARLLAGAYEQYF	TGCAGTGCTAGGTTGCTAGCGGGGGCCTACGAGCAGTACTTC
TRBV6-4	few	TRBJ2-3	-	CASSGASGTDTQYF	TGTGCCAGCAGTGGGGCTAGCGGCACAGATACGCAGTATTTT
TRBV12-3/TRBV12-4	-	TRBJ1-1	TRBD1	CASRVQGVSFF	TGTGCCAGCAGAGTCCAGGGGGTATCTTTCTTT
TRBV20-1	-	TRBJ1-3	-	CSALNSGNTIYF	TGCAGTGCTCTGAACTCTGGAAACACCATATATTTT
TRBV4-2	-	TRBJ2-2	TRBD1	CASSLQDRGHTGELFF	TGTGCCAGCAGCCTCCAGGACAGGGGGCACACCGGGGAGCTGTTTTTT
TRBV5-5	-	TRBJ1-3	-	CASTRTSGQLNSGNTIYF	TGTGCCAGCACCCGGACATCTGGACAGCTCAACTCTGGAAACACCATATATTTT
TRBV20-1	few	TRBJ2-3	-	CSARDPRLADTQYF	TGCAGTGCTAGAGACCCTCGACTAGCAGATACGCAGTATTTT
TRBV7-2	few	TRBJ2-1	-	CASSPRIRDNEQFF	TGTGCCAGCAGCCCCAGGATTCGGGACAATGAGCAGTTCTTC
TRBV14	-	TRBJ2-3	-	CASSVEGIGSTDTQYF	TGTGCCAGCAGTGTGGAAGGTATAGGTAGCACAGATACGCAGTATTTT
TRBV12-3/TRBV12-4	-	TRBJ2-7	TRBD1	CASSPGQVAWGQYF	TGTGCCAGCAGCCCGGGACAGGTAGCCTGGGGGCAGTACTTC
TRBV9	few	TRBJ2-3	-	CASGLGDTQYF	TGTGCCAGCGGCTTAGGGGATACGCAGTATTTT
TRBV11-3	-	TRBJ1-1	-	CASSLRGSNTEAFF	TGTGCCAGCAGCTTAAGGGGCAGTAACACTGAAGCTTTCTTT
TRBV9	few	TRBJ1-1	-	CASSANSENTEAFF	TGTGCCAGCAGCGCAAATTCAGAGAACACTGAAGCTTTCTTT
TRBV5-1	-	TRBJ1-6	-	CASSLDLQGVHNSPLHF	TGCGCCAGCAGCTTGGACCTACAGGGAGTGCATAATTCACCCCTCCACTTT
TRBV20-1	-	TRBJ1-2	-	CRATGSASLGYTF	TGCAGAGCAACAGGGTCTGCTAGTCTTGGCTACACCTTC
TRBV19	few	TRBJ2-3	TRBD1	CASSTGDRGGADTQYF	TGTGCCAGTAGTACGGGGGACAGGGGAGGGGCAGATACGCAGTATTTT
TRBV12-3/TRBV12-4	few	TRBJ1-5	-	CASRAGSRDQPQHF	TGTGCCAGCAGGGCCGGGTCCAGGGATCAGCCCCAGCATTTT
TRBV4-1	few	TRBJ2-5	TRBD1	CASSQGGQGQETQYF	TGCGCCAGCAGCCAAGGGGGACAGGGGCAAGAGACCCAGTACTTC
TRBV29-1	-	TRBJ2-5	-	CSAPGEPFQETQYF	TGCAGCGCCCCGGGGGAGCCCTTCCAAGAGACCCAGTACTTC
TRBV20-1	few	TRBJ2-7	TRBD1	CSASPFRDSSPYEQYF	TGCAGTGCTAGCCCATTCCGGGACAGCTCCCCGTACGAGCAGTACTTC
TRBV7-2	few	TRBJ1-1	-	CASSLGGRAEAFF	TGTGCCAGCAGCTTAGGGGGAAGGGCTGAAGCTTTCTTT
TRBV11-3	many	TRBJ2-1	-	CASSIDREQFF	TGTGCCAGCAGCATCGACCGTGAGCAGTTCTTC